This T cell receptor (beta chain) was retrieved from a study of cytomegalovirus exposure and HLA in healthy donors. Looking at the study overall: Inside one of the first data releases sat around 85 million unique TCRs taken from HLA-typed donors.

The V gene end was trimmed by 6 bases and the J gene end by 6 bases; junction bases not matched to a gene: 7. The CDR3 contains 15 residues. Per germline, CDR1 ENHRY and CDR2 SYGVKD. This PCR relied on a set of 60 Vbeta primers and 13 Jbeta primers. The data were produced by immunoSEQ multiplex PCR, yet TCRdb's version contains in-frame clones alone and is incomplete. This sample carries about 160,000 clones, about 88% of them seen once, and the ten largest clones take around 1.8%. The clonotype comes from a woman under 30 in good health and CMV-seronegative. The sequencing input was PBMCs. The chain links TRBV10-3 to TRBJ2-2; 10 positions match TRBD1. This CDR3 is CAIRTGGGQAGELFF. Here the CDR3 DNA reads TGTGCCATCAGGACAGGGGGCGGGCAGGCCGGGGAGCTGTTTTTT.